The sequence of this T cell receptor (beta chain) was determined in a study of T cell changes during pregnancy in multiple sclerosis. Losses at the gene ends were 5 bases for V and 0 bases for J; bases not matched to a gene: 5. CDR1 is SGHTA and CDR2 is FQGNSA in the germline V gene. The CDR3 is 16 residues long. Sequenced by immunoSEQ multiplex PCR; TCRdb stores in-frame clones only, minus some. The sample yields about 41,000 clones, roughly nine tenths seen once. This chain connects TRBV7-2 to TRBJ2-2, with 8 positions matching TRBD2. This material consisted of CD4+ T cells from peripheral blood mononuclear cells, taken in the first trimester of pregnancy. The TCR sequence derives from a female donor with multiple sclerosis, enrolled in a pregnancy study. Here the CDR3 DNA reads TGTGCCAGCAGCCCCCGGCGGGAGGCGAACACCGGGGAGCTGTTTTTT. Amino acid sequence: CASSPRREANTGELFF.